The rows below give T cell receptor beta chains drawn from one sample of a study of T cells after yellow fever vaccination. TCRdb ran MiXCR on the 5' RACE reads and lists one entry per CDR3 protein. Among some 200,000 distinct CDR3 sequences, under 3.5% were seen once, and the ten largest hold approximately 3.5%. Sequenced material: CD4+ T cells sorted from PBMCs, taken 10 days after the yellow fever booster vaccination. The origin of the receptors is a man younger than 35 who received the YFV17D yellow fever vaccine. The CDR3 runs from the conserved cysteine through the conserved F or W. D genes are given only for firm matches. A clone size is listed for some rows: how often the clone was seen (once, few, many), or a class if it is expanded.

j_call: TRBJ2-7
clone_size: many
d_call: .
v_call: TRBV27
cdr3_nt: TGTGCCAGCAGTTTCGCCGGGGTGTACGAGCAGTACTTC
cdr3_aa: CASSFAGVYEQYF

j_call: TRBJ1-5
clone_size: few
d_call: .
v_call: TRBV12-3/TRBV12-4
cdr3_nt: TGTGCCAGCAGTTTAACCGAGACAGCGGCAAAGCCCCAGCATTTT
cdr3_aa: CASSLTETAAKPQHF

j_call: TRBJ2-7
clone_size: many
d_call: TRBD1
v_call: TRBV7-9
cdr3_nt: TGTGCCAGCAGCCCGACAGGGGTTACGGGCGAGCAGTACTTC
cdr3_aa: CASSPTGVTGEQYF

j_call: TRBJ2-3
clone_size: few
d_call: TRBD1
v_call: TRBV12-3/TRBV12-4
cdr3_nt: TGTGCCAGCAGCCCGACCGGGACAGGGGGTAGGGATACGCAGTATTTT
cdr3_aa: CASSPTGTGGRDTQYF

j_call: TRBJ2-7
clone_size: .
d_call: .
v_call: TRBV12-3/TRBV12-4
cdr3_nt: TGTGCCAGCGGAAACAGGGTTATCGGCGAGCAGTACTTC
cdr3_aa: CASGNRVIGEQYF

j_call: TRBJ1-3
clone_size: .
d_call: TRBD1
v_call: TRBV12-3/TRBV12-4
cdr3_nt: TGTGCCAGCAGACAGGGGGCGGTTGGAAACACCATATATTTT
cdr3_aa: CASRQGAVGNTIYF

j_call: TRBJ2-3
clone_size: many
d_call: .
v_call: TRBV10-1
cdr3_nt: TGCGCCAGCAGTAAAAGCACAGATACGCAGTATTTT
cdr3_aa: CASSKSTDTQYF

j_call: TRBJ1-6
clone_size: many
d_call: TRBD1
v_call: TRBV12-3/TRBV12-4
cdr3_nt: TGTGCCAGCAGTTCCAGGACAGGTTTAAGCTGGGATTCACCCCTCCACTTT
cdr3_aa: CASSSRTGLSWDSPLHF

j_call: TRBJ2-2
clone_size: few
d_call: TRBD2
v_call: TRBV6-5
cdr3_nt: TGTGCCAGCAGTTACAAGCGGGGGGGCCCCGGGGAGCTGTTTTTT
cdr3_aa: CASSYKRGGPGELFF

j_call: TRBJ2-7
clone_size: few
d_call: TRBD2
v_call: TRBV19
cdr3_nt: TGTGCCAGTAGTATCTCTAGCGGGGACTACGAGCAGTACTTC
cdr3_aa: CASSISSGDYEQYF

j_call: TRBJ2-4
clone_size: few
d_call: .
v_call: TRBV2
cdr3_nt: TGTGCCAGCAGTGAAGCCAGAAACATTCAGTACTTC
cdr3_aa: CASSEARNIQYF

j_call: TRBJ2-5
clone_size: many
d_call: TRBD1
v_call: TRBV7-6
cdr3_nt: TGTGCCAGCAGCTTAGGACAGTTTGGACAGGGGACCCAGTACTTC
cdr3_aa: CASSLGQFGQGTQYF

j_call: TRBJ2-3
clone_size: many
d_call: .
v_call: TRBV7-2
cdr3_nt: TGTGCCAGCAGCGACCAGGGGAGCACAGATACGCAGTATTTT
cdr3_aa: CASSDQGSTDTQYF

j_call: TRBJ2-7
clone_size: many
d_call: TRBD2
v_call: TRBV20-1
cdr3_nt: TGCAGTGCTAGACCGGGAGCGGGGGGGCTCGAGCAGTACTTC
cdr3_aa: CSARPGAGGLEQYF

j_call: TRBJ2-3
clone_size: .
d_call: .
v_call: TRBV7-3
cdr3_nt: TGTGCCAGCAGCTTACTTGGACAAACGGCAGATACGCAGTATTTT
cdr3_aa: CASSLLGQTADTQYF

j_call: TRBJ2-1
clone_size: few
d_call: TRBD2
v_call: TRBV5-1
cdr3_nt: TGCGCCACCGGGGGCGGGGGGATTGCCCACAATGAGCAGTTCTTC
cdr3_aa: CATGGGGIAHNEQFF

j_call: TRBJ2-2
clone_size: many
d_call: .
v_call: TRBV6-2/TRBV6-3
cdr3_nt: TGTGCCAGCAGTTACTCATCAGGGCGCGGCACCGGGGAGCTGTTTTTT
cdr3_aa: CASSYSSGRGTGELFF

j_call: TRBJ2-5
clone_size: many
d_call: .
v_call: TRBV5-5
cdr3_nt: TGTGCCAGCAGCTTGGGTAGACGGGAGACCCAGTACTTC
cdr3_aa: CASSLGRRETQYF

j_call: TRBJ1-2
clone_size: many
d_call: .
v_call: TRBV9
cdr3_nt: TGTGCCAGCAGCGGTCGACGGGCGAGTTATGGCTACACCTTC
cdr3_aa: CASSGRRASYGYTF

j_call: TRBJ2-5
clone_size: many
d_call: TRBD2
v_call: TRBV5-1
cdr3_nt: TGCGCCAGCAGCACGGGACTAGTCGGCGCCCCGAGGGAGACCCAGTACTTC
cdr3_aa: CASSTGLVGAPRETQYF

j_call: TRBJ1-5
clone_size: many
d_call: .
v_call: TRBV20-1
cdr3_nt: TGCAGTGCTCGTTCCCCCGGGGCGGACAATCAGCCCCAGCATTTT
cdr3_aa: CSARSPGADNQPQHF

j_call: TRBJ2-5
clone_size: many
d_call: .
v_call: TRBV7-2
cdr3_nt: TGTGCCAGCAGCTCCGACATCCGAGAGACCCAGTACTTC
cdr3_aa: CASSSDIRETQYF

j_call: TRBJ2-3
clone_size: many
d_call: TRBD1
v_call: TRBV5-6
cdr3_nt: TGTGCCAGCAGCAGGGGGACAGGTTACTACACAGATACGCAGTATTTT
cdr3_aa: CASSRGTGYYTDTQYF

j_call: TRBJ1-3
clone_size: .
d_call: .
v_call: TRBV30
cdr3_nt: TGTGCCTGGAGTCCTTCTCCGGGACTGCTTAGCTCTGGAAACACCATATATTTT
cdr3_aa: CAWSPSPGLLSSGNTIYF

j_call: TRBJ2-3
clone_size: few
d_call: .
v_call: TRBV6-5
cdr3_nt: TGTGCCAGCAGTGCGCTTAGCTTCTATCTCACAGATACGCAGTATTTT
cdr3_aa: CASSALSFYLTDTQYF

j_call: TRBJ1-1
clone_size: many
d_call: .
v_call: TRBV7-2
cdr3_nt: TGTGCCAGCAGCTTAGTTTTGGACACTGAAGCTTTCTTT
cdr3_aa: CASSLVLDTEAFF

j_call: TRBJ1-5
clone_size: many
d_call: .
v_call: TRBV20-1
cdr3_nt: TGCAGTGCTAGAGTGGCAGATAATCAGCCCCAGCATTTT
cdr3_aa: CSARVADNQPQHF

j_call: TRBJ2-1
clone_size: many
d_call: TRBD2
v_call: TRBV6-1
cdr3_nt: TGTGCCAGCAGTGGACTAGCGGGGGGCCGGTCGGGTGAGCAGTTCTTC
cdr3_aa: CASSGLAGGRSGEQFF

j_call: TRBJ1-1
clone_size: .
d_call: .
v_call: TRBV20-1
cdr3_nt: TGCAGTGCGAGTAAAGGGAACACTGAAGCTTTCTTT
cdr3_aa: CSASKGNTEAFF

j_call: TRBJ2-5
clone_size: .
d_call: .
v_call: TRBV6-2/TRBV6-3
cdr3_nt: TGTGCCAGCTGTCGGCGGGGCAGGGGGCAAGAGACCCAGTACTTC
cdr3_aa: CASCRRGRGQETQYF

j_call: TRBJ1-1
clone_size: .
d_call: TRBD1
v_call: TRBV20-1
cdr3_nt: TGCAGTGCTTTGCCCGGGACAGGGGGCACTGAAGCTTTCTTT
cdr3_aa: CSALPGTGGTEAFF

j_call: TRBJ2-1
clone_size: many
d_call: .
v_call: TRBV18
cdr3_nt: TGTGCCAGCTCACCAGTCCTGGTGCGCAATAATGAGCAGTTCTTC
cdr3_aa: CASSPVLVRNNEQFF

j_call: TRBJ1-4
clone_size: many
d_call: .
v_call: TRBV21-1
cdr3_nt: TGTGCCAGCAGCATGAATGCTAATGAAAAACTGTTTTTT
cdr3_aa: CASSMNANEKLFF

j_call: TRBJ2-1
clone_size: few
d_call: .
v_call: TRBV15
cdr3_nt: TGTGCCACCAGGGGTGAGTTGAGCTCCTACAATGAGCAGTTCTTC
cdr3_aa: CATRGELSSYNEQFF

j_call: TRBJ1-2
clone_size: few
d_call: .
v_call: TRBV12-3/TRBV12-4
cdr3_nt: TGTGCCAGCAGTCCGAAGGTTCCCTATGGCTACACCTTC
cdr3_aa: CASSPKVPYGYTF

j_call: TRBJ1-5
clone_size: many
d_call: .
v_call: TRBV6-6
cdr3_nt: TGTGCCAGCAGCGCCCGGGGGAATCAGCCCCAGCATTTT
cdr3_aa: CASSARGNQPQHF

j_call: TRBJ1-1
clone_size: .
d_call: .
v_call: TRBV19
cdr3_nt: TGTGCCAGTAGTATAGACCGGGGGCCAGCTTTCTTT
cdr3_aa: CASSIDRGPAFF